This T cell receptor beta chain was captured in a study of regulatory T cells in long-lasting Graves disease. About the research overall: Antithyroid drug intake by newly diagnosed Graves' patients had lasted under 3 months. Notes on the study in general: The study found persistent patients shared more public clonotypes (fewer than 3,000) than new patients (approximately 970). Sample size, which was small, may have reduced accuracy.

The TCR beta library used iRepertoire HTBI primers with Arm-PCR amplification of CDR3. MiXCR, run by TCRdb on the multiplex PCR reads, gives a single entry per CDR3 protein. The data contain about 530,000 distinct CDR3 sequences, roughly 16% of them singletons. Time point indicated: newly diagnosed GD, antithyroid drugs for less than 3 months. Isolated PBMC RNA provided the starting material for the TCR library. Patient provenance is recorded as an endocrinology department in Xi'an, China. CDR3 length: 12 residues. Per germline, CDR1 SEHNR and CDR2 FQNEAQ (reference sequence). V was cut by 6 bases and J by 7 bases, with 13 bases left in between. In regard to this clonotype: As yet, its antigen is unknown. Being one base from a much bigger clone, this may be a read error.

This sample was also put to use in a study of T cells in Graves' hyperthyroidism and ophthalmopathy.

The sequence derives from a woman aged 40-65 years with Graves disease. Sequencing used peripheral blood mononuclear cells (PBMCs), obtained at new diagnosis, from a patient treated with antithyroid drugs. The V call is TRBV7-9, the J call TRBJ2-7; D is perhaps TRBD2 (6 bases). The CDR3 sequence is CASSKTSIEQYF. CDR3 bases: TGTGCCAGCAGTAAAACTAGCATTGAGCAGTACTTC.